This TCR beta chain was profiled in a study of long-term antiretroviral therapy in people with HIV. Study at large: In the earliest collections, sampling predates the 2015 immediate-ART recommendation by about a decade.

A remark on this clone: The antigen is not known.

Findings and caveats of the study: Older ART regimens may have been in use when blood was drawn between the mid-2000s and the late 2010s. Repertoires in HIV (unlike those of controls) had narrower CDR3 length ranges.

Germline V gives CDR1 LNHDA, CDR2 SQIVND (reference sequence). After removal of 3 bases from V and 0 bases from J, the junction contained 14 bases not matched to a gene. The CDR3 has 19 amino acids. The assay, immunoSEQ v3.0, was run at survey level. Clones were read by immunoSEQ multiplex PCR, and TCRdb kept only the in-frame ones, dropping some. The sample shows tens of thousands of clones, about 96% of them seen only once. The receptor's source is a man aged 25 to 45 with HIV. Specimen: unsorted PBMCs, collected 5.3 years after starting antiretroviral therapy. The chain recombines TRBV19 with TRBJ1-5, with 7 bases that match TRBD1. The CDR3 here is CASSMFWDSNGDSNQPQHF. The CDR3 DNA reads TGTGCCAGTAGTATGTTCTGGGACAGTAACGGGGATAGCAATCAGCCCCAGCATTTT.